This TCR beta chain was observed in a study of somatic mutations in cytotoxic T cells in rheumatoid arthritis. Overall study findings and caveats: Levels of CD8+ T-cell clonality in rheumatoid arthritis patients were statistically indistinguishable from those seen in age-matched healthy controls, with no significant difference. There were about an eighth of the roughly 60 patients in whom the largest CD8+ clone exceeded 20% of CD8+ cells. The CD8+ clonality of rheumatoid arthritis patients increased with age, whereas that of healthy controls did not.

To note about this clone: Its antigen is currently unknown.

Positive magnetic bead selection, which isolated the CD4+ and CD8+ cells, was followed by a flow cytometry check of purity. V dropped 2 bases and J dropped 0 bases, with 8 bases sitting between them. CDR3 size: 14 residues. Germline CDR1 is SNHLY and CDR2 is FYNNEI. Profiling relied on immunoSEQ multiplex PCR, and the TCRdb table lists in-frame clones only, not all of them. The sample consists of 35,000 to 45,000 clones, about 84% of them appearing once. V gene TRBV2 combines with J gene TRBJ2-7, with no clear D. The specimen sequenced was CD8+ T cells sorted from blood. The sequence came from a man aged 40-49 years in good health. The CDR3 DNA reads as TGTGCCAGCAGTGAAACCGAATACTCCTACGAGCAGTACTTC. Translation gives CASSETEYSYEQYF. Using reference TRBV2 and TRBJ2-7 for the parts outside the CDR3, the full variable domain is EPEVTQTPSHQVTQMGQEVILRCVPISNHLYFYWYRQILGQKVEFLVSFYNNEISEKSEIFDDQFSVERPDGSNFTLKIRSTKLEDSAMYFCASSETEYSYEQYFGPGTRLTVT.